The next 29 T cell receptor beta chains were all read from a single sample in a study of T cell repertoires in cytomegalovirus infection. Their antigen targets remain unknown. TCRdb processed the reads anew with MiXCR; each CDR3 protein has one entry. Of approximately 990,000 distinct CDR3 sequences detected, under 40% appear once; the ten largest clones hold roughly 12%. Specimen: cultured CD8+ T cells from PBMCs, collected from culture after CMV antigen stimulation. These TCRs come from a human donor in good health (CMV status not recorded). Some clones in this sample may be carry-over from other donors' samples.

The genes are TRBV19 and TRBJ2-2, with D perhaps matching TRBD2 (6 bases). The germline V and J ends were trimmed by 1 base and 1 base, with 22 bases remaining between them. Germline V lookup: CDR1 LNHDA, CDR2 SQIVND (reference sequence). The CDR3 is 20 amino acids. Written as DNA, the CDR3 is TGTGCCAGTAGTATAGTAGAGGAGGGACCCAAAGTAAAGAACACCGGGGAGCTGTTTTTT. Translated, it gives CASSIVEEGPKVKNTGELFF.

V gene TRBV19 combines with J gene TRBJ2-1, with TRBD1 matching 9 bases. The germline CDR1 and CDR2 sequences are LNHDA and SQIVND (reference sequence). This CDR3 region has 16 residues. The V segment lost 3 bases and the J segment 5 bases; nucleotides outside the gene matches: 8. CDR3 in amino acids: CASSIEAGTGNNEQFF. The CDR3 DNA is TGTGCCAGTAGTATCGAGGCGGGGACAGGGAACAATGAGCAGTTCTTC.

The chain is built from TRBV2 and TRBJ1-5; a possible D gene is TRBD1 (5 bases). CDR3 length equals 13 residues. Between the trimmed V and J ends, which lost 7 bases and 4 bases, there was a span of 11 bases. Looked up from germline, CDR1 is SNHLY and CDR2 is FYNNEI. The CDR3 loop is CASIDSENQPQHF. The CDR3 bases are TGTGCCAGCATAGACAGCGAAAATCAGCCCCAGCATTTT.

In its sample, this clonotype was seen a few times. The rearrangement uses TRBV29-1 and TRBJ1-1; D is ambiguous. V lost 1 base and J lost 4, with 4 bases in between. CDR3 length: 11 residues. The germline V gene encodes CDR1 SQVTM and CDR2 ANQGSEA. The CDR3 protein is CSVEGSTEAFF. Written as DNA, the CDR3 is TGCAGCGTTGAAGGTAGCACTGAAGCTTTCTTT.

CDR3 amino acids: CASRDRGWIETQYF. The CDR3 nucleotides are TGTGCCAGCAGAGACAGGGGATGGATAGAGACCCAGTACTTC. The chain joins TRBV6-6 to TRBJ2-5; 8 nucleotides agree with TRBD1. This CDR3 is 14 amino acids long. CDR1 and CDR2 (germline): MNHNY, SVGAGI (reference sequence). Trimming removed 6 bases from V and 4 bases from J; junction bases left unmatched: 7.

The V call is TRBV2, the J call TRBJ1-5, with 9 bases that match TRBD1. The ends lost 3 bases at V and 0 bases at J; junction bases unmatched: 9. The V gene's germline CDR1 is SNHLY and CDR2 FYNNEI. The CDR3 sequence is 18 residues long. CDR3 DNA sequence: TGTGCCAGCAGTGATCCGGGACAGGGCAGTACTAGCAATCAGCCCCAGCATTTT. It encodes CASSDPGQGSTSNQPQHF.

The chain's CDR3 is CSVEFQAGRTGELFF. CDR3 sequence (DNA): TGCAGCGTTGAGTTCCAAGCCGGAAGAACCGGGGAGCTGTTTTTT. V usage is TRBV29-1 and J usage is TRBJ2-2; D not certain. V gave up 3 bases and J gave up 5 bases, with 16 bases separating them. The CDR3 covers 15 residues. Germline assignment: CDR1 SQVTM and CDR2 ANQGSEA.

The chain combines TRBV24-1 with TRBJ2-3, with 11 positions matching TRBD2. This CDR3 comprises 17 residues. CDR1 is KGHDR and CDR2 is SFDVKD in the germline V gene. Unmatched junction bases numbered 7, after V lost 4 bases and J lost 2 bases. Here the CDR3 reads CATSESTSGGFTDTQYF. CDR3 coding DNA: TGTGCCACCAGTGAATCCACTAGCGGGGGATTCACAGATACGCAGTATTTT.

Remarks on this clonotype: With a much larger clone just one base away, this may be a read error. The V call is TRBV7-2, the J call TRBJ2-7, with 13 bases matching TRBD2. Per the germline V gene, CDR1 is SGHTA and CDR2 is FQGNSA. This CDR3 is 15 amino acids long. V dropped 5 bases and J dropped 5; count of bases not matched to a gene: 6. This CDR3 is CTSSPWTSGGNEQYF. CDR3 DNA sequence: TGTACCAGCAGCCCCTGGACTAGCGGGGGCAACGAGCAGTACTTC.

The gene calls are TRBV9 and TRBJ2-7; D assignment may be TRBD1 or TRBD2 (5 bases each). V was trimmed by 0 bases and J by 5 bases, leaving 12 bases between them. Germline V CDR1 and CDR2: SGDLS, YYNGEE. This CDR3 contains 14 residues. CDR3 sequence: CASSVAAGRNEQYF. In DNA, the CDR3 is TGTGCCAGCAGCGTAGCGGCAGGGAGAAACGAGCAGTACTTC.

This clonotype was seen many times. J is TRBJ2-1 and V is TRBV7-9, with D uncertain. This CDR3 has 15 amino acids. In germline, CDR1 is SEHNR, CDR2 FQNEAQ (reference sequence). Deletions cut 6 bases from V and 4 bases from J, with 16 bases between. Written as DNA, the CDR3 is TGTGCCAGCAGTATACCTACCACCACTTACAATGAGCAGTTCTTC. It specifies CASSIPTTTYNEQFF.

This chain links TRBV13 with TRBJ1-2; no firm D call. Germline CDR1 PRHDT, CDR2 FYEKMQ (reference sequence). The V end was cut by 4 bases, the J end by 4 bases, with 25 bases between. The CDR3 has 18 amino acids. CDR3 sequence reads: CASSSNGLRIPLSYGYTF. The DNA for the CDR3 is TGTGCCAGCAGCTCGAACGGTCTACGTATACCCCTGAGCTATGGCTACACCTTC.

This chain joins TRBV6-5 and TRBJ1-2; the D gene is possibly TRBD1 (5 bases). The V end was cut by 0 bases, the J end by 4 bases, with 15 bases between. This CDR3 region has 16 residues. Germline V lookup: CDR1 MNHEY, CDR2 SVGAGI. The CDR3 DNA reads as TGTGCCAGCAGTTACTCTCAAGGCAGGGTTACCTATGGCTACACCTTC. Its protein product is CASSYSQGRVTYGYTF.

The CDR3 here is CASSIPKTGGEGETQYF. The DNA of the CDR3 is TGTGCCAGCAGCATTCCAAAGACAGGGGGCGAGGGAGAGACCCAGTACTTC. The V and J genes are TRBV5-6 and TRBJ2-5; 10 bases agree with TRBD1. V lost 4 bases to trimming and J lost 4 bases; unmatched junction nucleotides: 13. Germline loops: CDR1 SGHDT, CDR2 YYEEEE. The CDR3 is 17 residues long. Combining the CDR3 with reference TRBV5-6 and TRBJ2-5 gives the whole variable domain DAGVTQSPTHLIKTRGQQVTLRCSPKSGHDTVSWYQQALGQGPQFIFQYYEEEERQRGNFPDRFSGHQFPNYSSELNVNALLLGDSALYLCASSIPKTGGEGETQYFGPGTRLLVL.

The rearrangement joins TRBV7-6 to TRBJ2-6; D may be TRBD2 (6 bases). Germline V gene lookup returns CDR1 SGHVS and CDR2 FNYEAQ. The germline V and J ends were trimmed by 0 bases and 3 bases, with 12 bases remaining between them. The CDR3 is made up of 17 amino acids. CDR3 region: CASSLAVPGDGANVLTF. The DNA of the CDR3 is TGTGCCAGCAGCTTAGCCGTCCCGGGGGATGGGGCCAACGTCCTGACTTTC. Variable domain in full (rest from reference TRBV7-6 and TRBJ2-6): GAGVSQSPRYKVTKRGQDVALRCDPISGHVSLYWYRQALGQGPEFLTYFNYEAQQDKSGLPNDRFSAERPEGSISTLTIQRTEQRDSAMYRCASSLAVPGDGANVLTFGAGSRLTVL.

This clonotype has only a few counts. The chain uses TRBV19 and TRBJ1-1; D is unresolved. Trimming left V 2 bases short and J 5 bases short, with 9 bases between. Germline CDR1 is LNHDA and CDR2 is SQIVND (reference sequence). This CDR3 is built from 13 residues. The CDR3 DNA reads TGTGCCAGTAGTATACCGGGGTTGACTGAAGCTTTCTTT. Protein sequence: CASSIPGLTEAFF.

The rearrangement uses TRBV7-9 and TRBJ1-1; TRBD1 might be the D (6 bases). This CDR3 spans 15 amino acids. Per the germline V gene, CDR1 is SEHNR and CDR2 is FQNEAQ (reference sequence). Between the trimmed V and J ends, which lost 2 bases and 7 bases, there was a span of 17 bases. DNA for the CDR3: TGTGCCAGCAGCTTACGGACCGAGGACAGACTTGAAGCTTTCTTT. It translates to CASSLRTEDRLEAFF.

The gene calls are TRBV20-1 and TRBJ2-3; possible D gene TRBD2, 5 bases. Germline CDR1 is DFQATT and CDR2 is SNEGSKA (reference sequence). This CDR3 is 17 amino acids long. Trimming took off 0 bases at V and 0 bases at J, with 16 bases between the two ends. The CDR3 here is CSARDTLRGTSTDTQYF. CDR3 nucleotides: TGCAGTGCTAGAGATACGTTACGGGGTACTAGCACAGATACGCAGTATTTT.

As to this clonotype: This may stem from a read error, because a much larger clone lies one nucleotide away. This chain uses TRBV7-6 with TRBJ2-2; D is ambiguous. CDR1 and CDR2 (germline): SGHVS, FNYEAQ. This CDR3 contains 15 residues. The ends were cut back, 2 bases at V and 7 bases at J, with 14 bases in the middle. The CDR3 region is CASSLMWSMGGELFF. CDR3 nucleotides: TGTGCCAGCAGCTTAATGTGGAGTATGGGCGGGGAGCTGTTTTTT.

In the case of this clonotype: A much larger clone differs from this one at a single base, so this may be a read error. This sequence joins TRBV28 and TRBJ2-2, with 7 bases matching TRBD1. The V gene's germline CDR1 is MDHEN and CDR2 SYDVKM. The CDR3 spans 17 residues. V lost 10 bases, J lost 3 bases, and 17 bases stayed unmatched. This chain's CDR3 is CANQPHSGQVYTGELFF. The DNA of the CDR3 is TGTGCCAACCAACCCCACTCCGGACAGGTTTACACCGGGGAGCTGTTTTTT.

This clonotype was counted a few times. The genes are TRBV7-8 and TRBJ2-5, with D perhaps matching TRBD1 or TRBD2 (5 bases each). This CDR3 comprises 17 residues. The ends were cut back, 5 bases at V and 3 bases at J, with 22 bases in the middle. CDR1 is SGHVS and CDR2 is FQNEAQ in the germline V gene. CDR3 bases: TGTGCCAGCAGCCATACTTATGGCAGGGAGACCAAAGAGACCCAGTACTTC. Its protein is CASSHTYGRETKETQYF.

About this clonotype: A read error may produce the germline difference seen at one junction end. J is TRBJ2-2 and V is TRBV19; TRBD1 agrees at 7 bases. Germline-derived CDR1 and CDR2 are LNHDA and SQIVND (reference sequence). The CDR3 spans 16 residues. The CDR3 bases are TGTGTCAGTAGTACCGGGACAGCCTTCGACACCGGGGAGCTGTTTTTT. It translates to CVSSTGTAFDTGELFF.

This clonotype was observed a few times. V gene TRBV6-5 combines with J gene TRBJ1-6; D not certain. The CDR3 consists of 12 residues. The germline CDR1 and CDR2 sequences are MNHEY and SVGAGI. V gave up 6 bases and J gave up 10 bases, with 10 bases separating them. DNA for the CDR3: TGTGCCAGCAGGTCTTCGGGCTCACCCCTCCACTTT. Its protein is CASRSSGSPLHF.

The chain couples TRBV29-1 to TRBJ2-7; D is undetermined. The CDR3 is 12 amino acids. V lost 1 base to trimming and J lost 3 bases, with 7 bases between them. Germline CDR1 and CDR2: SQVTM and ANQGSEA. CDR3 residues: CSVEGPHYEQYF. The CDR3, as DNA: TGCAGCGTTGAAGGGCCTCACTACGAGCAGTACTTC.

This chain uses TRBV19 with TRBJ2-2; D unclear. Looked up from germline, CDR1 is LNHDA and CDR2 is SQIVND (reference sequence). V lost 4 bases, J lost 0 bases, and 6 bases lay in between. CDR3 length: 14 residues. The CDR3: CASSTLTNTGELFF. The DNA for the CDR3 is TGTGCCAGTAGTACTCTGACGAACACCGGGGAGCTGTTTTTT.

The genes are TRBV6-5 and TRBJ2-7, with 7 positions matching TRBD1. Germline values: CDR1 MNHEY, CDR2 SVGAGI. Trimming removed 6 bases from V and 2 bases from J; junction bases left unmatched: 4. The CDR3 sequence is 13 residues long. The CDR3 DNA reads TGTGCCAGCAGATTCGGACAGGCCTACGAGCAGTACTTC. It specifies CASRFGQAYEQYF.

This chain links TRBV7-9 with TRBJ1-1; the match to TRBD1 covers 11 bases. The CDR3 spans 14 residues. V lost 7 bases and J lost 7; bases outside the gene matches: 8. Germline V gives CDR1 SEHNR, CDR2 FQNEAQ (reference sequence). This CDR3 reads CASTPTGTGGEAFF. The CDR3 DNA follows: TGTGCCAGCACTCCTACCGGGACAGGGGGTGAAGCTTTCTTT.

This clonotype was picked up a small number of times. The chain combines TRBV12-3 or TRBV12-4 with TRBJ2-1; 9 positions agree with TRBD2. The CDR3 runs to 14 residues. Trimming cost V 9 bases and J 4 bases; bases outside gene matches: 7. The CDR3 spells CASTRGGLYNEQFF. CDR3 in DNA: TGTGCCAGTACGCGGGGGGGCCTATACAATGAGCAGTTCTTC.

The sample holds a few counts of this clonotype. CDR3 sequence reads: CASSAQEFLPYEQYF. CDR3 bases: TGTGCCAGCAGCGCACAGGAATTCCTTCCCTACGAGCAGTACTTC. J is TRBJ2-7 and V is TRBV7-9, with TRBD1 as a possible D gene (5 bases). The ends were cut back, 5 bases at V and 2 bases at J, with 16 bases in the middle. Germline CDR1 SEHNR, CDR2 FQNEAQ (reference sequence). This CDR3 has 15 amino acids.